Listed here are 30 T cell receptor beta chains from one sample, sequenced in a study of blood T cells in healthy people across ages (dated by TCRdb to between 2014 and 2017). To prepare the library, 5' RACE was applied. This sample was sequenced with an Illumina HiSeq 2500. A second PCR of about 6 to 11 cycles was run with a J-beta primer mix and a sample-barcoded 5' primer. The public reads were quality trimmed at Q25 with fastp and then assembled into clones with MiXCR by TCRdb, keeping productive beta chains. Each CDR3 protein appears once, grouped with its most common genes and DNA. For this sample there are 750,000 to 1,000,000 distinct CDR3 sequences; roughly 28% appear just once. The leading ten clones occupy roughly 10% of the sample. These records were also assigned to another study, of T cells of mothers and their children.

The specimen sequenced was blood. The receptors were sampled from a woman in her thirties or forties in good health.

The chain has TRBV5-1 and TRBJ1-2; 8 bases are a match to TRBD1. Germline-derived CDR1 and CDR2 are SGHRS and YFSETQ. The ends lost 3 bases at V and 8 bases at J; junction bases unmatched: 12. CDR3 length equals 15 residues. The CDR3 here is CASSSSGTGSLGYTF. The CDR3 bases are TGCGCCAGCAGCTCCTCCGGGACAGGTTCCTTGGGCTACACCTTC.

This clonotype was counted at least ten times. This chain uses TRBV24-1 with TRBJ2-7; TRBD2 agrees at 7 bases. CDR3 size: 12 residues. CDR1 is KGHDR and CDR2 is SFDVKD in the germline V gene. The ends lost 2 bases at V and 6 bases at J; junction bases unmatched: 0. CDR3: CATSDWGGEQYF. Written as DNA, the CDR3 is TGTGCCACCAGTGATTGGGGGGGCGAGCAGTACTTC.

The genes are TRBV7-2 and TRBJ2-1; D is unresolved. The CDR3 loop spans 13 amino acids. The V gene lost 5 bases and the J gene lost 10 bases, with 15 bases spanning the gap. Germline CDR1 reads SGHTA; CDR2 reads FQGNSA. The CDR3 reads CASSRDLPGEQFF. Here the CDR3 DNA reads TGTGCCAGCAGCCGCGACCTTCCCGGGGAGCAGTTCTTC.

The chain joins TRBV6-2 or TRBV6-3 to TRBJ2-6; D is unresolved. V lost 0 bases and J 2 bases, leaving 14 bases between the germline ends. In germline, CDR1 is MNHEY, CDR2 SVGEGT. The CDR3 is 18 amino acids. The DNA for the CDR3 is TGTGCCAGCAGTTACTCAAGGGCGCCCTCGCCTGGGGCCAACGTCCTGACTTTC. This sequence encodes CASSYSRAPSPGANVLTF.

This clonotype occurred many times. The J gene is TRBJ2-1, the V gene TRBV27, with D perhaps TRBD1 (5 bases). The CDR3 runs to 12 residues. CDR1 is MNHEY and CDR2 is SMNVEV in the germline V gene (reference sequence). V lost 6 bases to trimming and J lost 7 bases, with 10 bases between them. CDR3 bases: TGTGCCAGCAGCCTAGGGGAAAATGAGCAGTTCTTC. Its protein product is CASSLGENEQFF.

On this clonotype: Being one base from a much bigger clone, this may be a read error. The CDR3 region is CASSEYSVDYKEQFF. The CDR3 region has the DNA TGCGCCAGCAGTGAGTATAGCGTAGACTACAAAGAGCAGTTCTTC. V gene TRBV10-2 combines with J gene TRBJ2-1; possible D gene TRBD2, 5 bases. The CDR3 sequence is 15 residues long. Per the germline V gene, CDR1 is WSHSY and CDR2 is SAAADI.

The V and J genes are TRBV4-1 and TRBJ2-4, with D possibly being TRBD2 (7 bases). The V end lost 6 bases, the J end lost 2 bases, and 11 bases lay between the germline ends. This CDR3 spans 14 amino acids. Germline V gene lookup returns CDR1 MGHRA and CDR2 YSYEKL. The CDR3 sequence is CASRGRGPKNIQYF. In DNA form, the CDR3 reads TGCGCCAGCAGAGGGCGGGGGCCCAAAAACATTCAGTACTTC.

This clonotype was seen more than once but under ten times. CDR3 nucleotide sequence: TGTGCCAGCAGTTCCAGGGGGACAGGGATTGTTAACACTGAAGCTTTCTTT. It is translated as CASSSRGTGIVNTEAFF. The chain links TRBV12-3 or TRBV12-4 to TRBJ1-1; 9 bases fit TRBD1. This CDR3 spans 17 amino acids. Trimming at V came to 4 bases and at J to 2 bases, leaving 11 bases not matched to a gene.

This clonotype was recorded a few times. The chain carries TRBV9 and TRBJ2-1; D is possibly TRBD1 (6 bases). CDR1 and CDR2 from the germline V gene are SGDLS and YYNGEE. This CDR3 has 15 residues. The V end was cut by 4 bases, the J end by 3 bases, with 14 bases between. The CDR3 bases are TGTGCCAGCAGCATCAACAGGGTGTACTACAATGAGCAGTTCTTC. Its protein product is CASSINRVYYNEQFF.

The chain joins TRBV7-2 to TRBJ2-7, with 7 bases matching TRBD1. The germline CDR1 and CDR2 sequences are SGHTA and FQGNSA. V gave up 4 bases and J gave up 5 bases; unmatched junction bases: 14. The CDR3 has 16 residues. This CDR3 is CASSSFPSDRLHEQYF. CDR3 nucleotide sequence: TGTGCCAGCAGCTCCTTTCCCTCGGACAGGCTCCACGAGCAGTACTTC.

The CDR3 region is CASRSIGTANQPQHF. In DNA form, the CDR3 reads TGTGCCAGCAGGTCCATAGGGACAGCTAATCAGCCCCAGCATTTT. This chain joins TRBV7-2 and TRBJ1-5, with 7 bases lining up with TRBD1. V lost 6 bases, J lost 4 bases, and 9 bases stayed unmatched. Per the germline V gene, CDR1 is SGHTA and CDR2 is FQGNSA. The CDR3 has 15 residues.

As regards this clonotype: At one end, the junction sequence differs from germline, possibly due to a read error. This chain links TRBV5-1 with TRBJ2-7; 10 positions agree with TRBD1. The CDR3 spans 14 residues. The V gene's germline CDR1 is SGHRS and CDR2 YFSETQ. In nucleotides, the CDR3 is TGCGCCGGCAGCTTGGGACAGGGGACGGGCGAGCAGTACTTC. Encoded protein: CAGSLGQGTGEQYF. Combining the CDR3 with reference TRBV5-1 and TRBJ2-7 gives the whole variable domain KAGVTQTPRYLIKTRGQQVTLSCSPISGHRSVSWYQQTPGQGLQFLFEYFSETQRNKGNFPGRFSGRQFSNSRSEMNVSTLELGDSALYLCAGSLGQGTGEQYFGPGTRLTVT.

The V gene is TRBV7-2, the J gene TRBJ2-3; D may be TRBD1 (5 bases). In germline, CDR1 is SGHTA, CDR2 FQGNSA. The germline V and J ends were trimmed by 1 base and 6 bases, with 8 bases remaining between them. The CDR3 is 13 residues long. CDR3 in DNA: TGTGCCAGCAGCTTAGAGGGGTGGGATACGCAGTATTTT. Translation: CASSLEGWDTQYF.

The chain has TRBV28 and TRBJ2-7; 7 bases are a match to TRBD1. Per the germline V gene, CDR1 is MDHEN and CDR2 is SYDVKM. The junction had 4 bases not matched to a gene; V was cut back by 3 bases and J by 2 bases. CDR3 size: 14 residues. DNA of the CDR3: TGTGCCAGCAGTTTTGAGGGGGCCGCCTACGAGCAGTACTTC. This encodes CASSFEGAAYEQYF.

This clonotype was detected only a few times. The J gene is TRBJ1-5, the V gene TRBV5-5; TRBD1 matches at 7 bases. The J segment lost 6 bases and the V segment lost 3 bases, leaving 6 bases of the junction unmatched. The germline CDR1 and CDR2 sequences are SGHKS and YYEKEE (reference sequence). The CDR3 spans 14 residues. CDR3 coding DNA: TGTGCCAGCAGCTATGGGACAGTAGGTCAGCCCCAGCATTTT. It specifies CASSYGTVGQPQHF.

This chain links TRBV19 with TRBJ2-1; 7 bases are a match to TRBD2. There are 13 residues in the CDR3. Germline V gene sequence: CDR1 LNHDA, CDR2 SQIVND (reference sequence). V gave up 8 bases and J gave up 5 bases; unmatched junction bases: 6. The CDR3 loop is CASWGGVHNEQFF. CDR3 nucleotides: TGTGCCAGTTGGGGGGGGGTGCACAATGAGCAGTTCTTC. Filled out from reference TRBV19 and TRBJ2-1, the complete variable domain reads DGGITQSPKYLFRKEGQNVTLSCEQNLNHDAMYWYRQDPGQGLRLIYYSQIVNDFQKGDIAEGYSVSREKKESFPLTVTSAQKNPTAFYLCASWGGVHNEQFFGPGTRLTVL.

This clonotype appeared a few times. CDR3 in amino acids: CSGVTGNTEAFF. CDR3 coding DNA: TGCAGCGGAGTGACAGGTAACACTGAAGCTTTCTTT. The chain carries TRBV29-1 and TRBJ1-1; weak D call: TRBD1 (6 bases). Germline CDR1 is SQVTM and CDR2 is ANQGSEA. The V end was cut by 7 bases, the J end by 2 bases, with 11 bases between. The CDR3 has 12 amino acids.

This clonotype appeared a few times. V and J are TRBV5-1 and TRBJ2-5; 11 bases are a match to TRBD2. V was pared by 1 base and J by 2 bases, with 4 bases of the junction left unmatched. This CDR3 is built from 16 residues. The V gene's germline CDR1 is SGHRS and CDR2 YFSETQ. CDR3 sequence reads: CASSLWGLADQETQYF. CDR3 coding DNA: TGCGCCAGCAGCTTGTGGGGACTAGCGGATCAAGAGACCCAGTACTTC.

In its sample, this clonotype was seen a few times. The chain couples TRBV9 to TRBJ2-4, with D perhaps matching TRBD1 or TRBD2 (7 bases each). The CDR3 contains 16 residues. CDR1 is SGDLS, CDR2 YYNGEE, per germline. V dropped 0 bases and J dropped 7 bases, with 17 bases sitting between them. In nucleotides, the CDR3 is TGTGCCAGCAGCGTAGGGGGAGGGGGCCGGGGGAACATTCAGTACTTC. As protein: CASSVGGGGRGNIQYF. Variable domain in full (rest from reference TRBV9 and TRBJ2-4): DSGVTQTPKHLITATGQRVTLRCSPRSGDLSVYWYQQSLDQGLQFLIQYYNGEERAKGNILERFSAQQFPDLHSELNLSSLELGDSALYFCASSVGGGGRGNIQYFGAGTRLSVL.

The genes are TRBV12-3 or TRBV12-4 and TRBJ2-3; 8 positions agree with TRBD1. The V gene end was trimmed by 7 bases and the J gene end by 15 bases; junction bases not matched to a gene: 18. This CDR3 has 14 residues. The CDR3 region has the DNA TGTGCCAGCACCTTGACAGGGGCGGCAGATACGGAATATTTT. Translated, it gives CASTLTGAADTEYF.

The CDR3 DNA is TGTGCCAGCAGCGCTTCCGGTGGGACAGGGGGCGAAAAACTGTTTTTT. Translation gives CASSASGGTGGEKLFF. The chain recombines TRBV9 with TRBJ1-4, with 12 bases fitting TRBD1. Trimming at V came to 3 bases and at J to 8 bases, leaving 8 bases not matched to a gene. The CDR3 consists of 16 residues. Germline CDR1 reads SGDLS; CDR2 reads YYNGEE.

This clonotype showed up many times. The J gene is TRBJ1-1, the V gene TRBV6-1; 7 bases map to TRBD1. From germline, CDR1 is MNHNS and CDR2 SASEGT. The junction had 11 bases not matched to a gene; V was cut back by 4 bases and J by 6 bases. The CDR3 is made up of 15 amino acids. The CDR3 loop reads CASSVPTGMSAEAFF. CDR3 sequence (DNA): TGTGCCAGCAGTGTGCCGACAGGGATGAGCGCTGAAGCTTTCTTT.

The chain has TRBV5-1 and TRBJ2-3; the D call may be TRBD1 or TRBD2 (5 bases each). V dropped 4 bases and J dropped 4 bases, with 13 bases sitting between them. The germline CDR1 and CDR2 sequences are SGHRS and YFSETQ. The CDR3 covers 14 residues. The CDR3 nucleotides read TGCGCCAGCAGCCCGGGACGGTGGGCAGATACGCAGTATTTT. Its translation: CASSPGRWADTQYF. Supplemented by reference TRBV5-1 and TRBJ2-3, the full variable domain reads KAGVTQTPRYLIKTRGQQVTLSCSPISGHRSVSWYQQTPGQGLQFLFEYFSETQRNKGNFPGRFSGRQFSNSRSEMNVSTLELGDSALYLCASSPGRWADTQYFGPGTRLTVL.

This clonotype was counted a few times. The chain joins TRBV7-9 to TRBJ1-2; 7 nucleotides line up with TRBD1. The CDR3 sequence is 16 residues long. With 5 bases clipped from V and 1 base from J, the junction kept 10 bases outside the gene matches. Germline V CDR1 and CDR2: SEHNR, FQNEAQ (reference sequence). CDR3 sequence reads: CASSQGGTGINYGYTF. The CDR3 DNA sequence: TGTGCCAGCAGCCAGGGGGGAACAGGGATTAACTATGGCTACACCTTC.

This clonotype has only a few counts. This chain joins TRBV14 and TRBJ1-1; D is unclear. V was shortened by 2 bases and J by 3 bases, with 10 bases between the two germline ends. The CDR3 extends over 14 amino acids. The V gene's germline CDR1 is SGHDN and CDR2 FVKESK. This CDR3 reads CASSQKIGDTEAFF. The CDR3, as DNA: TGTGCCAGCAGCCAAAAGATCGGGGACACTGAAGCTTTCTTT.

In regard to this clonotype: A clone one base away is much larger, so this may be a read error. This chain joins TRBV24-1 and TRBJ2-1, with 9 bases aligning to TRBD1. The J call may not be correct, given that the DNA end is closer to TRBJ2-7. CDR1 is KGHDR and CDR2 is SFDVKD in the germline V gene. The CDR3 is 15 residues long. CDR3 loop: CATSDLGTGNNEQYF. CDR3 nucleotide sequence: TGTGCCACCAGTGATTTAGGGACAGGGAACAATGAGCAGTACTTC.

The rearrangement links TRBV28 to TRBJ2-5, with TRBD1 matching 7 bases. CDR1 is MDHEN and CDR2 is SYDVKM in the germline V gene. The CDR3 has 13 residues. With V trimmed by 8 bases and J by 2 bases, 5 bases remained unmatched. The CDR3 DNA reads TGTGCCAGCCATCGACAGGGACAAGAGACCCAGTACTTC. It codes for CASHRQGQETQYF.

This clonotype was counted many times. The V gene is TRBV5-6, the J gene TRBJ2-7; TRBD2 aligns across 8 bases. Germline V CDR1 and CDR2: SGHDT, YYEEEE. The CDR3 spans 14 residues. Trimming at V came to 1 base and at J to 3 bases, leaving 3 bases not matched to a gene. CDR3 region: CASSLPAGDYEQYF. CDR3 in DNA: TGTGCCAGCAGCTTGCCAGCGGGGGACTACGAGCAGTACTTC.

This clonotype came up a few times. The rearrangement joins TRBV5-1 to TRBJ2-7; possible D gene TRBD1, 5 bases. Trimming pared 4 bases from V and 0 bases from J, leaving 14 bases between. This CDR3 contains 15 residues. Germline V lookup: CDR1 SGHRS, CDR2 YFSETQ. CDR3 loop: CASSLDSSSSYEQYF. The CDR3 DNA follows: TGCGCCAGCAGCCTAGACAGTTCCAGCTCCTACGAGCAGTACTTC. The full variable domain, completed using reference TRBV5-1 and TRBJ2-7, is KAGVTQTPRYLIKTRGQQVTLSCSPISGHRSVSWYQQTPGQGLQFLFEYFSETQRNKGNFPGRFSGRQFSNSRSEMNVSTLELGDSALYLCASSLDSSSSYEQYFGPGTRLTVT.

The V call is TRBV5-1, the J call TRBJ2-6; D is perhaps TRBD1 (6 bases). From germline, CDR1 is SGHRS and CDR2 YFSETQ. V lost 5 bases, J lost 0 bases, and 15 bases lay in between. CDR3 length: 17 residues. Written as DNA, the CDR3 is TGCGCCAGCAGACCGGACAGAACCTCCTCTGGGGCCAACGTCCTGACTTTC. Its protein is CASRPDRTSSGANVLTF.